Sequencing of this TCR beta chain was carried out in a study of graft-versus-host responses after intestinal transplantation. Study background: Transplants were multivisceral, liver-intestinal, or isolated intestinal. All of the recipients had induction that used anti-thymocyte globulin, then tacrolimus and steroids for around three years.

Study-wide results and limits: Present in recipient marrow, GvH clones included some that appeared first in ileum or blood. Early HvG declines after transplant were associated with peak circulating GvH clone levels.

The researchers put roughly 200,000 CFSE-labeled responder cells into plates with roughly 200,000 irradiated, violet-dye-labeled stimulator cells. TCRdb keeps only in-frame clones here, not all; method: immunoSEQ multiplex PCR. The sample contains fewer than 15,000 clones, 30% to 35% of which appear only once. Per germline, CDR1 MGHDK and CDR2 SYGVNS. Trimming took 7 bases from V and 3 from J, leaving 16 bases between them. CDR3 length equals 14 residues. The clonotype originates from a human patient who received an intestinal transplant. The input for sequencing was alloreactive CD8+ T cells from a mixed lymphocyte reaction culture, taken before intestinal transplant. Subset noted: CFSE-low proliferating T cells sorted from approximately six-day pre-transplant mixed lymphocyte reaction (GvH or HvG direction). The V gene is TRBV25-1, the J gene TRBJ2-7; D gene ambiguous. CDR3 sequence: CASTPSANHYEQYF. The CDR3 nucleotides are TGTGCCAGCACCCCGAGTGCTAACCACTACGAGCAGTACTTC.